These 19 T cell receptor beta chains were all obtained from the same sample, sequenced in a study of T cells after yellow fever vaccination. One entry per CDR3 protein, called by TCRdb with MiXCR from the 5' RACE reads. The data hold approximately 580,000 distinct CDR3 sequences, with about 17% observed a single time. Material: PBMCs, obtained about 5 days after the first yellow fever vaccination. All receptors derive from a man between 18 and 35 years old who received the YFV17D yellow fever vaccine.

The chain joins TRBV7-6 to TRBJ1-6; no clear D. The CDR3 has 15 amino acids. V was trimmed by 5 bases and J by 10 bases, leaving 18 bases between them. Germline V gene data show CDR1 as SGHVS and CDR2 as FNYEAQ. CDR3 in DNA: TGTGCCAGCAGCCTTAGCGAGAAGGTTGGGTCACCCCTCCACTTT. This codes for CASSLSEKVGSPLHF.

The rearrangement uses TRBV24-1 and TRBJ2-5, with 14 nucleotides matching TRBD2. The germline CDR1 and CDR2 sequences are KGHDR and SFDVKD. The CDR3 has 15 residues. J lost 5 bases, V lost 5 bases, and 3 bases had no gene match. In DNA, the CDR3 is TGTGCCACCAGTGCATGGACTAGCGGGGGGGAGACCCAGTACTTC. This encodes CATSAWTSGGETQYF.

This clonotype has more than one count but fewer than ten. V and J are TRBV20-1 and TRBJ2-7; the D is unclear. With 1 base removed from V and 6 bases from J, the gap between germline ends came to 4 bases. This CDR3 region has 10 residues. Germline CDR1 DFQATT, CDR2 SNEGSKA (reference sequence). The CDR3 sequence is CSARVREQYF. The CDR3 nucleotides read TGCAGTGCTAGAGTGCGCGAGCAGTACTTC.

The chain is built from TRBV11-2 and TRBJ2-7; no definite D call. V gave up 2 bases and J gave up 0 bases, with 14 bases separating them. The CDR3 runs to 16 residues. CDR1 is SGHAT and CDR2 is FQNNGV in the germline V gene. This CDR3 is CASSLLDAALSYEQYF. In DNA, the CDR3 is TGTGCCAGCAGCTTACTCGACGCAGCGCTCTCCTACGAGCAGTACTTC.

This sequence joins TRBV5-1 and TRBJ2-7, with unresolved D. This CDR3 comprises 11 residues. Germline values: CDR1 SGHRS, CDR2 YFSETQ. The ends were cut back, 5 bases at V and 11 bases at J, with 14 bases in the middle. DNA for the CDR3: TGCGCCAGCAGGGTTTCGATTAAGAAGTACGTC. Translating gives CASRVSIKKYV.

This clonotype was counted only a few times. The rearrangement links TRBV20-1 to TRBJ2-7; D remains ambiguous. Per the germline V gene, CDR1 is DFQATT and CDR2 is SNEGSKA (reference sequence). The V gene lost 0 bases and the J gene lost 0 bases, with 9 bases spanning the gap. The CDR3 runs 14 residues. The CDR3 sequence: CSAREGLSSYEQYV. CDR3 in DNA: TGCAGTGCTAGAGAGGGCCTGAGCTCCTACGAGCAGTACGTC.

V usage is TRBV30 and J usage is TRBJ2-5, with D perhaps given as TRBD1 or TRBD2 (6 bases each). CDR1 and CDR2 (germline): GTSNPN, SVGIG (reference sequence). The V and J ends lost 5 bases and 1 base respectively, with 17 bases between them. This CDR3 spans 15 amino acids. CDR3 bases: TGTGCCTGGGACTTGGGGGGCAGGGCCCAAGAGACCCAGTACTTC. It codes for CAWDLGGRAQETQYF.

The J gene is TRBJ2-1, the V gene TRBV5-1; 7 bases fit TRBD1. Germline assignment: CDR1 SGHRS and CDR2 YFSETQ. This CDR3 comprises 15 residues. V lost 3 bases to trimming and J lost 8 bases; unmatched junction nucleotides: 11. This CDR3 is CASSSRGTDSDEQFF. CDR3 DNA sequence: TGCGCCAGCAGCTCGAGGGGGACAGATAGCGATGAGCAGTTCTTC. The entire variable domain, with the rest obtained from reference TRBV5-1 and TRBJ2-1, is as follows: KAGVTQTPRYLIKTRGQQVTLSCSPISGHRSVSWYQQTPGQGLQFLFEYFSETQRNKGNFPGRFSGRQFSNSRSEMNVSTLELGDSALYLCASSSRGTDSDEQFFGPGTRLTVL.

This clonotype was recorded a few times. This chain joins TRBV5-1 and TRBJ2-2; perhaps TRBD1 as D (6 bases). The CDR3 contains 14 residues. Germline V gene data show CDR1 as SGHRS and CDR2 as YFSETQ. Trimming removed 3 bases from V and 4 bases from J, with 10 bases in between. CDR3 in amino acids: CASSSQGSTGELFF. The CDR3 nucleotides read TGCGCCAGCAGCTCCCAGGGGAGCACCGGGGAGCTGTTTTTT.

This clonotype was seen repeatedly, ten times or more. This sequence joins TRBV6-1 and TRBJ2-1, with 11 nucleotides matching TRBD2. Germline CDR1 reads MNHNS; CDR2 reads SASEGT. V shed 6 bases, J shed 6 bases, and the junction held 7 bases outside the gene matches. CDR3 length: 15 residues. CDR3 sequence (DNA): TGTGCCAGCAGGGAATTTCTAGCGGGAGGCAATGAGCAGTTCTTC. Translation: CASREFLAGGNEQFF.

The table lists this clonotype with a few counts. The chain uses TRBV5-1 and TRBJ2-1; 7 nucleotides match TRBD2. J was trimmed by 9 bases and V by 0 bases; bases with no gene match: 9. The CDR3 has 15 amino acids. The germline gives CDR1 SGHRS, CDR2 YFSETQ. For the CDR3, the DNA is TGCGCCAGCAGCTTGGATCCCCAGGGCGGGGGTGAGCAGTTCTTC. Translated: CASSLDPQGGGEQFF. Complete variable domain (other parts from reference TRBV5-1 and TRBJ2-1): KAGVTQTPRYLIKTRGQQVTLSCSPISGHRSVSWYQQTPGQGLQFLFEYFSETQRNKGNFPGRFSGRQFSNSRSEMNVSTLELGDSALYLCASSLDPQGGGEQFFGPGTRLTVL.

In this sample, this clonotype turned up many times. The rearrangement links TRBV7-2 to TRBJ2-1; possible D gene TRBD2, 5 bases. V lost 0 bases to trimming and J lost 9 bases, with 18 bases between them. Germline CDR1 reads SGHTA; CDR2 reads FQGNSA. The length of the CDR3 is 16 residues. CDR3 loop: CASSLAPGRASGEQFF. In nucleotides, the CDR3 is TGTGCCAGCAGCTTAGCGCCGGGAAGGGCATCCGGTGAGCAGTTCTTC.

The sample holds many counts of this clonotype. The chain couples TRBV5-1 to TRBJ2-3; 7 positions agree with TRBD2. Germline trimming cut 2 bases from V and 5 bases from J; bases unmatched to any gene: 8. The CDR3 runs to 15 residues. The germline gives CDR1 SGHRS, CDR2 YFSETQ. CDR3 residues: CASSFDVGRVDTQYF. Written as DNA, the CDR3 is TGCGCCAGCAGCTTCGACGTGGGGAGGGTAGATACGCAGTATTTT.

The table lists this clonotype with a few counts. The gene calls are TRBV10-3 and TRBJ1-2; TRBD1 aligns across 7 bases. The CDR3 loop spans 13 amino acids. Germline CDR1 and CDR2: ENHRY and SYGVKD. Germline trimming cut 4 bases from V and 6 bases from J; bases unmatched to any gene: 5. The CDR3 is CAISVQGGDGYTF. The CDR3 DNA sequence: TGTGCCATCAGTGTCCAGGGGGGGGATGGCTACACCTTC.

J is TRBJ2-1 and V is TRBV13, with TRBD2 matching 7 bases. Losses at the gene ends were 1 base for V and 4 bases for J; bases not matched to a gene: 10. The CDR3 covers 17 residues. Germline CDR1 is PRHDT and CDR2 is FYEKMQ (reference sequence). The CDR3 region has the DNA TGTGCCAGCAGCTTAGTAGACCAGGGACTAAGATACAATGAGCAGTTCTTC. It encodes CASSLVDQGLRYNEQFF.

The rearrangement links TRBV29-1 to TRBJ1-1; no firm D call. The CDR3 has 16 residues. Germline CDR1 and CDR2: SQVTM and ANQGSEA. V gave up 3 bases and J gave up 1 base, with 18 bases separating them. CDR3 sequence (DNA): TGCAGCGTTGACAATAAAGCCGGGTTTGCGAACACTGAAGCTTTCTTT. This gives the protein CSVDNKAGFANTEAFF.

This chain links TRBV11-2 with TRBJ1-1, with D unresolved. The CDR3 contains 12 residues. Trimming removed 5 bases at V and 1 base at J, with 5 bases between. The V gene's germline CDR1 is SGHAT and CDR2 FQNNGV. CDR3 DNA: TGTGCCAGCAGCGCAGAGAACACTGAAGCTTTCTTT. Its protein product is CASSAENTEAFF. The entire variable domain, with the rest obtained from reference TRBV11-2 and TRBJ1-1, is as follows: EAGVAQSPRYKIIEKRQSVAFWCNPISGHATLYWYQQILGQGPKLLIQFQNNGVVDDSQLPKDRFSAERLKGVDSTLKIQPAKLEDSAVYLCASSAENTEAFFGQGTRLTVV.

This clonotype was picked up many times. The genes are TRBV2 and TRBJ2-3; unclear D gene. CDR3 size: 12 residues. The germline V and J ends were trimmed by 8 bases and 6 bases, with 12 bases remaining between them. The germline V gene encodes CDR1 SNHLY and CDR2 FYNNEI. CDR3 amino acids: CASRPETDTQYF. The CDR3 DNA reads as TGTGCCAGCCGGCCTGAGACCGATACGCAGTATTTT.

This clonotype was counted only a few times. The V call is TRBV24-1, the J call TRBJ2-3; D uncertain. Germline CDR1 and CDR2: KGHDR and SFDVKD. V dropped 3 bases and J dropped 0 bases, with 21 bases sitting between them. The CDR3 runs 19 residues. For the CDR3, the DNA is TGTGCCACCAGTGATCCCACCCGGGCGGAAGGCTTTAGCACAGATACGCAGTATTTT. This sequence encodes CATSDPTRAEGFSTDTQYF.